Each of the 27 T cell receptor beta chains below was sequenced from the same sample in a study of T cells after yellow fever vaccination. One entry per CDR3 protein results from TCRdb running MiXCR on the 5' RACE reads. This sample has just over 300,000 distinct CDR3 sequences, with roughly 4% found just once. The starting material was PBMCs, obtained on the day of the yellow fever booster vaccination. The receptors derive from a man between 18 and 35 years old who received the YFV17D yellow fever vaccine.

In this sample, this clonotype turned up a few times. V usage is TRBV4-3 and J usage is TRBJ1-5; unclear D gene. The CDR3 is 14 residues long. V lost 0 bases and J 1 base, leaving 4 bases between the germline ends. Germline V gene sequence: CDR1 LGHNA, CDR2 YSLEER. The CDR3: CASSQENSNQPQHF. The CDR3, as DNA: TGCGCCAGCAGCCAAGAAAACAGCAATCAGCCCCAGCATTTT.

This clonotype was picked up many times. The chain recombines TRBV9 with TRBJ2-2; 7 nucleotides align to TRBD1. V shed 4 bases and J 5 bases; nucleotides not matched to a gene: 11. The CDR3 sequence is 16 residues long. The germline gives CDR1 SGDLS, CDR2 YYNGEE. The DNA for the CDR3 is TGTGCCAGCAGCAGGCGACAGGGACCCAGGACCGGGGAGCTGTTTTTT. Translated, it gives CASSRRQGPRTGELFF.

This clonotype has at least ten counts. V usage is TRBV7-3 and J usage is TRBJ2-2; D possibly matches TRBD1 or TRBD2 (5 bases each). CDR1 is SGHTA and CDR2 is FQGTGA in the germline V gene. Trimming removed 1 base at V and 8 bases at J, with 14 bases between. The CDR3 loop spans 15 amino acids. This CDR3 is CASSLIGGAAGELFF. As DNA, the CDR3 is TGTGCCAGCAGCTTAATTGGGGGAGCCGCGGGGGAGCTGTTTTTT.

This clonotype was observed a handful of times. The CDR3 protein is CASRLDPGRRYGYTF. The CDR3 DNA sequence: TGTGCAAGTCGCTTAGACCCGGGACGGCGCTATGGCTACACCTTC. The chain is built from TRBV12-2 and TRBJ1-2; TRBD1 reflects the table's D call only, with no check against the DNA. TRBV12-2 counts as a pseudogene. The CDR3 extends over 15 amino acids.

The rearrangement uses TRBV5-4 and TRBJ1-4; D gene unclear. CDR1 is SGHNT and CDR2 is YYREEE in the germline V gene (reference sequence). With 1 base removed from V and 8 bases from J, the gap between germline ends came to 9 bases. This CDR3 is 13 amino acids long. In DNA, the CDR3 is TGTGCCAGCAGCTTGTATAGCGCGGAAAAACTGTTTTTT. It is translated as CASSLYSAEKLFF.

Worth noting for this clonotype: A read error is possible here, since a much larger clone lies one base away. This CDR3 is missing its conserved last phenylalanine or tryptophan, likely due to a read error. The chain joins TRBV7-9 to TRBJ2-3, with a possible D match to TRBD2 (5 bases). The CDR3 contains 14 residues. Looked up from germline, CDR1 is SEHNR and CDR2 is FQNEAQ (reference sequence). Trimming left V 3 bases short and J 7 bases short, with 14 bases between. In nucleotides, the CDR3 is TGTGCCAGCAGCTTCGAAGGTCTGGACTATACGCAGTATTCT. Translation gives CASSFEGLDYTQYS.

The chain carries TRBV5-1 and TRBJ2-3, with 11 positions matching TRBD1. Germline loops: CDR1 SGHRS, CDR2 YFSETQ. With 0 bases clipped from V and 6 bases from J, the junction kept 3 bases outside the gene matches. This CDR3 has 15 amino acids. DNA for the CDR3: TGCGCCAGCAGCTTGGAAGGGACAGGGGGGGATACGCAGTATTTT. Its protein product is CASSLEGTGGDTQYF.

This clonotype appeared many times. DNA of the CDR3: TGTGCCACCAGCAGAGATATTACAGGGAAGGAGACCCAGTACTTC. Translating gives CATSRDITGKETQYF. The rearrangement joins TRBV15 to TRBJ2-5, with D maybe TRBD1 (6 bases). This CDR3 has 15 residues. Trimming left V 0 bases short and J 5 bases short, with 13 bases between. CDR1 is LNHNV and CDR2 is YYDKDF in the germline V gene (reference sequence).

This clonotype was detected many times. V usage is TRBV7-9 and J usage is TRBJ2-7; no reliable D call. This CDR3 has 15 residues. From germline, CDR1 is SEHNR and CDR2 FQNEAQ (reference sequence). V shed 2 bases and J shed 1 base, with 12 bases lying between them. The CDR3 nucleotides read TGTGCCAGCAGCTTATCCACTTCTCAGTCCTACGAGCAGTACTTC. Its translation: CASSLSTSQSYEQYF.

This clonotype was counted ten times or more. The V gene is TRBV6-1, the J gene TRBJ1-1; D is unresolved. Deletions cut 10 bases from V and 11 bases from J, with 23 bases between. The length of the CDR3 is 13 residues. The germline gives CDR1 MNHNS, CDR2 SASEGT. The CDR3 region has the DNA TGTGCCACCCTCCCGGGCCCTCCTGGTAGGGCTTTCTTT. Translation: CATLPGPPGRAFF.

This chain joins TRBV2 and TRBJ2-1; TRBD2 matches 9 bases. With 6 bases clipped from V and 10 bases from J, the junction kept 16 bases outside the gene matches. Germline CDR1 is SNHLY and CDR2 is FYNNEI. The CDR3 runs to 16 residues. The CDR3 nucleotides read TGTGCCAGCAGCGACAAGGCGGGGGGGATGATGTACGAGCAGTTCTTC. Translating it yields CASSDKAGGMMYEQFF.

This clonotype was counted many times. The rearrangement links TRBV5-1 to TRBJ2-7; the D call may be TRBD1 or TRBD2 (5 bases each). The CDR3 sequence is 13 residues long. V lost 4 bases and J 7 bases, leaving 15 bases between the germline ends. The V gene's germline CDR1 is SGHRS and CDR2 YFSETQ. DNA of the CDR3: TGCGCCAGCAGCAGGGTCGGGGCAGGAGAGCAGTACTTC. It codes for CASSRVGAGEQYF.

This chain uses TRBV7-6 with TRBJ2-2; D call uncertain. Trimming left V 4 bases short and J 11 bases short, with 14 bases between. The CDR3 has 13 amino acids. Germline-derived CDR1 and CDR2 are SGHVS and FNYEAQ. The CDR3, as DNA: TGTGCCAGCAGCTCTCTTAGTATCGGCGAGCTGTTTTTT. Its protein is CASSSLSIGELFF.

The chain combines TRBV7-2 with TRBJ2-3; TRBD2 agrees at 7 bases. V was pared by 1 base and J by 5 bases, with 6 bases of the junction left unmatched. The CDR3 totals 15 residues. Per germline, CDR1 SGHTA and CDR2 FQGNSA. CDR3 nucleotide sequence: TGTGCCAGCAGCTTAGTTAGCGGGCTAGTAGATACGCAGTATTTT. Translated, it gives CASSLVSGLVDTQYF.

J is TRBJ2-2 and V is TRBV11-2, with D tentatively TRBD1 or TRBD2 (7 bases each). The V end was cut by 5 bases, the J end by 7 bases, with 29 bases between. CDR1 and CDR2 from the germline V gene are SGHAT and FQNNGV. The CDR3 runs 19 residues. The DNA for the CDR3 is TGTGCCAGCAGCCGGGACGCGACAGGGAGGGGGCTGGTCAACGGGGAGCTGTTTTTT. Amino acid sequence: CASSRDATGRGLVNGELFF.

CDR3 in DNA: TGTGCCAGCAGCTCTGACTCGGGGGCTGAAGCTTTCTTT. As protein: CASSSDSGAEAFF. The chain joins TRBV11-2 to TRBJ1-1; weak D call: TRBD1 (5 bases). The CDR3 loop spans 13 amino acids. Trimming took off 4 bases at V and 6 bases at J, with 12 bases between the two ends. Germline lookup yields CDR1 SGHAT and CDR2 FQNNGV.

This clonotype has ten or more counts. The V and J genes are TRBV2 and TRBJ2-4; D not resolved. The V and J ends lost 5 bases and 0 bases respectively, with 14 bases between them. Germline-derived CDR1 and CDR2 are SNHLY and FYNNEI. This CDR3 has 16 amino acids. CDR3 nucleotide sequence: TGTGCCAGCAGTCCGAAGACTGGGAAAGCCAAAAACATTCAGTACTTC. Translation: CASSPKTGKAKNIQYF.

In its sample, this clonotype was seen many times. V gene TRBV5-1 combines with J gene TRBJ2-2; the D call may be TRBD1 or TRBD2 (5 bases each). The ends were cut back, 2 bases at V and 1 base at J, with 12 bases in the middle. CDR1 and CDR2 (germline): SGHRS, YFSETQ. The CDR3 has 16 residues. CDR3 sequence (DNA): TGCGCCAGCAGCTTCGCCGGGACGGGGAACACCGGGGAGCTGTTTTTT. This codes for CASSFAGTGNTGELFF.

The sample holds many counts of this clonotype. The CDR3 sequence is CAISDHRDKGQTGTEAFF. For the CDR3, the DNA is TGTGCCATCAGTGATCATCGGGACAAAGGGCAAACTGGCACTGAAGCTTTCTTT. The V and J genes are TRBV10-3 and TRBJ1-1; maybe TRBD1 (6 bases). The germline gives CDR1 ENHRY, CDR2 SYGVKD. Trimming pared 3 bases from V and 4 bases from J, leaving 24 bases between. CDR3 size: 18 residues.

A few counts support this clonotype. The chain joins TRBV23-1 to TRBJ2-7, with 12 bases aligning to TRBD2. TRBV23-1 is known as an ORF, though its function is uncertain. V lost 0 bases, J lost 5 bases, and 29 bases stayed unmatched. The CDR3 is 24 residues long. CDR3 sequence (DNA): TGCGCCAGCAGTCAATCGCCCCGGGACAGACGGACTAGCGGGACCGGCCGTCGCAATCACGAGCAGTACGTC. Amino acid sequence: CASSQSPRDRRTSGTGRRNHEQYV.

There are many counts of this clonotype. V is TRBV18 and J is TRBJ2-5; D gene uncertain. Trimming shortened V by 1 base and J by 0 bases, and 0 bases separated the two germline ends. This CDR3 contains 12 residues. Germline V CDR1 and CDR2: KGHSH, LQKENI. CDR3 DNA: TGTGCCAGCTCACCACACCAAGAGACCCAGTACTTC. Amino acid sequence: CASSPHQETQYF.

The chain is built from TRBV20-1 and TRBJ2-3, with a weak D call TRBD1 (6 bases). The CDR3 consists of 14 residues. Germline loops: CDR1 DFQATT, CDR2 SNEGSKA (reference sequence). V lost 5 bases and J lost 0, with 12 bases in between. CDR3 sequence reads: CSAPQGSSTDTQYF. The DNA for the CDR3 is TGCAGTGCTCCACAGGGTTCTAGCACAGATACGCAGTATTTT.

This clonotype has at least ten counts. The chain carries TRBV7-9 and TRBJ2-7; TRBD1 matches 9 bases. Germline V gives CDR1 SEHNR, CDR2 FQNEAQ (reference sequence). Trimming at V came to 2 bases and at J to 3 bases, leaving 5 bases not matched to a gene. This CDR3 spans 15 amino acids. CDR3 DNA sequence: TGTGCCAGCAGCTTAAATCGGGACAGGGACTACGAGCAGTACTTC. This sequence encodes CASSLNRDRDYEQYF.

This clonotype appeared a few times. In DNA form, the CDR3 reads TGCGCCAGCAGCTGGACCGTCCGACAGCCCGACTTGAACACTGAAGCTTTCTTT. Its protein product is CASSWTVRQPDLNTEAFF. The chain joins TRBV5-1 to TRBJ1-1; D may be TRBD1 (5 bases). The V gene's germline CDR1 is SGHRS and CDR2 YFSETQ. The CDR3 is made up of 18 amino acids. The ends were cut back, 3 bases at V and 0 bases at J, with 21 bases in the middle.

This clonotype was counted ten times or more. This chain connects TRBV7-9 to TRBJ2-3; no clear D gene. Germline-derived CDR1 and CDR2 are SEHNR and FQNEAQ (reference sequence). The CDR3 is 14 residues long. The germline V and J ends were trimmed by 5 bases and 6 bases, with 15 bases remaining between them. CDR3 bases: TGTGCCAGCAGCCTGCGGACCCGCGGCGATACGCAGTATTTT. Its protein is CASSLRTRGDTQYF.

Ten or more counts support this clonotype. The CDR3 sequence: CASSLRAGASTDTQYF. The CDR3 nucleotides read TGCGCCAGCAGCTTACGAGCGGGGGCTAGCACAGATACGCAGTATTTT. The chain carries TRBV5-1 and TRBJ2-3, with 8 bases fitting TRBD2. V lost 2 bases to trimming and J lost 0 bases; unmatched junction nucleotides: 5. The CDR3 runs to 16 residues. Germline V lookup: CDR1 SGHRS, CDR2 YFSETQ.

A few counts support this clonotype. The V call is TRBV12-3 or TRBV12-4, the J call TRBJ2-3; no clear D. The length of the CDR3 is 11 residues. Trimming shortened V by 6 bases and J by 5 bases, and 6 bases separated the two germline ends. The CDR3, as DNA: TGTGCCAGCAGGGTAGAAGATACGCAGTATTTT. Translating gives CASRVEDTQYF.